This note documents a single TCR beta chain sequence. The method was immunoSEQ multiplex PCR; TCRdb's version includes in-frame clones alone and lacks a portion of them. The sample shows 300,000 or so clones, under 90% of them seen only once. This entry belongs to a study of blood T cell repertoires in COVID-19. Study overall: Sources were T cells, B-cell-depleted T cells, or PBMCs; the material itself was cDNA or gDNA.

V was trimmed by 3 bases and J by 3 bases, leaving 11 bases between them. Per germline, CDR1 SNHLY and CDR2 FYNNEI. CDR3 length: 15 residues. The TCR originated in a woman aged 18-29 years who had recovered from COVID-19. The source material was PBMCs or T cells enriched from blood (not recorded which). The J gene is TRBJ1-4, the V gene TRBV2; TRBD1 is a possible D gene (6 bases). Here the CDR3 reads CASSEQGSPNEKLFF. In DNA, the CDR3 is TGTGCCAGCAGTGAGCAGGGGTCTCCTAATGAAAAACTGTTTTTT.